Each of the 17 T cell receptor beta chains below was sequenced from the same sample in a study of kidney transplant recipient with SARS-CoV-2 infection. TCRdb used MiXCR to reprocess the reads, holding one entry per CDR3 protein. The sample holds approximately 250,000 distinct CDR3 sequences, more than 25% seen once. This sample comprised a blood sample, obtained at baseline and on day 111 from a kidney transplant recipient. These receptors all come from a male patient aged 25 to 39 who had COVID-19 and was a kidney transplant recipient. The graft donor may account for some of the T cells.

V and J are TRBV9 and TRBJ2-1, with 14 positions matching TRBD2. CDR1 is SGDLS and CDR2 is YYNGEE in the germline V gene. V dropped 3 bases and J dropped 4; count of bases not matched to a gene: 3. CDR3 length equals 16 residues. The CDR3 coding sequence is TGTGCCAGCAGCGCGGGACTAGCGGGAGTTTACAATGAGCAGTTCTTC. As protein: CASSAGLAGVYNEQFF. Looking up the rest from reference TRBV9 and TRBJ2-1 gives the full variable domain: DSGVTQTPKHLITATGQRVTLRCSPRSGDLSVYWYQQSLDQGLQFLIQYYNGEERAKGNILERFSAQQFPDLHSELNLSSLELGDSALYFCASSAGLAGVYNEQFFGPGTRLTVL.

This clonotype was seen many times. The chain carries TRBV6-5 and TRBJ1-5, with 12 bases that match TRBD1. The CDR3 is 17 residues long. V shed 7 bases and J 4 bases; nucleotides not matched to a gene: 11. CDR1 and CDR2 (germline): MNHEY, SVGAGI. The CDR3, as DNA: TGTGCCAGCATCGCCGGGACAGGGGGCATTGGGAATCAGCCCCAGCATTTT. It codes for CASIAGTGGIGNQPQHF.

Details on this clonotype: This may be a read error, as it is one base from a much larger clone. The J gene is TRBJ1-3, the V gene TRBV6-6; D ambiguous. Germline CDR1 reads MNHNY; CDR2 reads SVGAGI (reference sequence). Between the trimmed V and J ends, which lost 3 bases and 2 bases, there was a span of 14 bases. The CDR3 has 16 amino acids. The CDR3 region is CASSYYQTEPGNTIYF. CDR3 nucleotide sequence: TGTGCCAGCAGTTATTATCAGACGGAACCTGGAAACACCATATATTTT.

This clonotype was seen many times. The rearrangement joins TRBV18 to TRBJ1-4, with D maybe TRBD1 (5 bases). This CDR3 spans 16 amino acids. Germline lookup yields CDR1 KGHSH and CDR2 LQKENI. V lost 4 bases, J lost 7 bases, and 19 bases lay in between. The CDR3 protein is CASSLKAGQWGEKLFF. The CDR3 DNA reads as TGTGCCAGCTCACTAAAGGCAGGACAATGGGGTGAAAAACTGTTTTTT.

This clonotype has ten or more counts. The V call is TRBV5-4, the J call TRBJ1-2; D not certain. The V and J ends lost 6 bases and 4 bases respectively, with 22 bases between them. The germline V gene has CDR1 SGHNT and CDR2 YYREEE (reference sequence). The CDR3 spans 16 residues. CDR3 sequence (DNA): TGTGCCAGCATACTAACCGTACCAGGAAAGACCTATGGCTACACCTTC. Encoded protein: CASILTVPGKTYGYTF.

In its sample, this clonotype was seen many times. V gene TRBV7-6 combines with J gene TRBJ2-1, with 8 bases identical to TRBD2. Germline lookup yields CDR1 SGHVS and CDR2 FNYEAQ. This CDR3 has 17 residues. J gave up 2 bases and V 1 base, and 7 bases lay outside the gene matches. The CDR3 sequence: CASSLVGSGTPYNEQFF. The CDR3, as DNA: TGTGCCAGCAGCTTAGTCGGTAGCGGGACCCCCTACAATGAGCAGTTCTTC.

This clonotype was counted at least ten times. The chain links TRBV27 to TRBJ1-5, with D possibly being TRBD1 (5 bases). The CDR3 is 13 residues long. Trimming removed 2 bases from V and 7 bases from J, with 9 bases in between. Germline lookup yields CDR1 MNHEY and CDR2 SMNVEV (reference sequence). The CDR3 spells CASSLQWGQPQHF. DNA for the CDR3: TGTGCCAGCAGTTTACAGTGGGGGCAGCCCCAGCATTTT.

This clonotype was observed at least ten times. The chain is built from TRBV7-2 and TRBJ2-2; a weak D match, TRBD1 (5 bases). The germline V gene encodes CDR1 SGHTA and CDR2 FQGNSA. This CDR3 has 15 amino acids. Trimming removed 5 bases at V and 1 base at J, with 11 bases between. The CDR3 region has the DNA TGTGCCAGCAGCCCAACAGGAATGAACACCGGGGAGCTGTTTTTT. As protein: CASSPTGMNTGELFF.

Many counts were recorded for this clonotype. This chain links TRBV12-2 with TRBJ1-2. TRBV12-2 is classified as a pseudogene. CDR3 length: 17 residues. CDR3 in DNA: TGTGCAAGTCGCATGGCTCTGACTCCACGAAAGACCTATGGCTACACCTTC. This sequence encodes CASRMALTPRKTYGYTF.

Worth noting for this clonotype: A clone one base away is much larger, so this may be a read error. The chain uses TRBV2 and TRBJ2-7; maybe TRBD2 (6 bases). Germline V gene sequence: CDR1 SNHLY, CDR2 FYNNEI. This CDR3 contains 17 residues. Trimming removed 0 bases at V and 5 bases at J, with 20 bases between. The CDR3 loop reads CASSEALGRYRGHEQYF. CDR3 bases: TGTGCCAGCAGTGAAGCGCTTGGGAGGTACAGAGGGCACGAGCAGTACTTC.

Concerning this clonotype: A read error may be the cause here, since a much bigger clone is one base away. This chain uses TRBV7-2 with TRBJ1-1; D is undetermined. This CDR3 has 14 residues. Trimming cost V 7 bases and J 6 bases, with 18 bases left between them. CDR1 and CDR2 (germline): SGHTA, FQGNSA. CDR3 region: CASNLSQTRSEAFF. The CDR3 nucleotides read TGTGCCAGCAACCTATCTCAAACCCGGTCTGAAGCTTTCTTT.

About this clonotype: Relative to the germline gene, one junction end is altered; a read error may explain this. The genes are TRBV5-5 and TRBJ1-2; D not certain. CDR3 size: 16 residues. Germline-derived CDR1 and CDR2 are SGHKS and YYEKEE (reference sequence). CDR3 coding DNA: TGTGCCAGCACTCTACCTGTCTCGCGAAAGACCTATAGCTACACCTTC. This encodes CASTLPVSRKTYSYTF.

At least ten counts were recorded for this clonotype. The V gene is TRBV7-8, the J gene TRBJ1-2; no clear D. The V and J ends lost 5 bases and 4 bases respectively, with 23 bases between them. The CDR3 runs 17 residues. Germline loops: CDR1 SGHVS, CDR2 FQNEAQ. The CDR3 is CASSNFVFTRKTYGYTF. The CDR3 coding sequence is TGTGCCAGCAGCAACTTTGTGTTTACCCGAAAGACCTATGGCTACACCTTC.

With respect to this clonotype: With a much larger clone just one base away, this may be a read error. The DNA for the CDR3 is TGTGCCAGCAGTCAAGACAGGAGTAGTTCACCCCTCCGCTTT. Protein sequence: CASSQDRSSSPLRF. The chain carries TRBV6-5 and TRBJ1-6; TRBD1 is a possible D gene (6 bases). Germline V gene lookup returns CDR1 MNHEY and CDR2 SVGAGI. This CDR3 spans 14 amino acids.

The table lists this clonotype with a count of one. One base away lies a much larger clone, so this may be a sequencing read error. The CDR3 nucleotides are TGTGCCAACAGTATACAGGGTGGTGGCTACACCTTC. Translated, it gives CANSIQGGGYTF. J is TRBJ1-2 and V is TRBV6-5; tentatively, D is TRBD1 (6 bases). This CDR3 contains 12 residues. The germline V gene encodes CDR1 MNHEY and CDR2 SVGAGI.

This clonotype was counted many times. The V call is TRBV12-5, the J call TRBJ1-5, with 8 bases fitting TRBD1. Germline CDR1 is LGHNT and CDR2 is FRNRAP. The CDR3 is made up of 13 amino acids. The V gene end was trimmed by 1 base and the J gene end by 12 bases; junction bases not matched to a gene: 5. CDR3 residues: CASGLGTGKHQHF. The DNA for the CDR3 is TGTGCTAGTGGTTTGGGGACAGGGAAGCACCAGCATTTT.

At least ten counts were recorded for this clonotype. This chain uses TRBV6-5 with TRBJ1-2; 7 nucleotides match TRBD1. Germline CDR1 is MNHEY and CDR2 is SVGAGI. The J segment lost 7 bases and the V segment lost 5 bases, leaving 7 bases of the junction unmatched. The CDR3 has 13 residues. The DNA for the CDR3 is TGTGCCAGCAGTCAGGAACAGGGGCTTGGCTACACCTTC. Translated, it gives CASSQEQGLGYTF.